The 5 T cell receptor beta chains below all came from one sample that was sequenced in a study of T-cell memory formation after mild COVID-19. Each CDR3 protein is one row after TCRdb ran MiXCR on the 5' RACE reads. Of fewer than 450,000 distinct CDR3 sequences listed, more than 20% are singletons. The sequenced sample was PBMCs or a T cell subset sorted from them (not recorded which). The receptors come from an adult woman who had mild COVID-19 (a few samples of this study predate the infection). Cell type and time point are not known.

The rearrangement joins TRBV7-3 to TRBJ2-1; D remains unclear. Trimming stripped 8 bases from V and 4 bases from J, with 9 bases between. Per the germline V gene, CDR1 is SGHTA and CDR2 is FQGTGA. CDR3 size: 12 residues. The CDR3 here is CASSTQYNEQFF. In DNA, the CDR3 is TGTGCCAGCTCGACTCAGTACAATGAGCAGTTCTTC.

The chain employs TRBV27 and TRBJ2-7, with 11 bases aligning to TRBD1. The germline V gene has CDR1 MNHEY and CDR2 SMNVEV (reference sequence). CDR3 length: 14 amino acids. Unmatched junction bases numbered 6, after V lost 8 bases and J lost 3 bases. The CDR3 DNA is TGTGCCAGCCTCCTGGGGACAGGGGGCTACGAGCAGTACTTC. It codes for CASLLGTGGYEQYF.

V and J are TRBV5-6 and TRBJ2-7; 9 bases align to TRBD1. The J segment lost 5 bases and the V segment lost 4 bases, leaving 4 bases of the junction unmatched. The CDR3 has 13 residues. The germline V gene encodes CDR1 SGHDT and CDR2 YYEEEE. The CDR3 is CASSEDRGDEQYF. The DNA for the CDR3 is TGTGCCAGCAGCGAGGACAGGGGAGACGAGCAGTACTTC.

The rearrangement joins TRBV14 to TRBJ2-5, with D possibly TRBD1 on 5 matching bases. This CDR3 comprises 15 residues. CDR1 and CDR2 from the germline V gene are SGHDN and FVKESK. V dropped 0 bases and J dropped 5 bases, with 13 bases sitting between them. The DNA of the CDR3 is TGTGCCAGCAGCCAAGATGGGGCGGCATGGGAGACCCAGTACTTC. Its translation is CASSQDGAAWETQYF.

This clonotype turned up a few times. V gene TRBV6-5 combines with J gene TRBJ2-3; D is unresolved. Trimming removed 7 bases from V and 6 bases from J, with 8 bases in between. CDR3 length equals 11 residues. CDR1 is MNHEY and CDR2 is SVGAGI in the germline V gene. The CDR3 loop reads CASKSGDTQYF. The CDR3 DNA follows: TGTGCCAGCAAAAGTGGGGATACGCAGTATTTT.